A selection of T cell receptor beta chains follows, all from one sample in a study of shared clonotypes between healthy human individuals. The method was immunoSEQ multiplex PCR; TCRdb's version includes in-frame clones alone and lacks a portion of them. The sample shows 1.5 million to 2.5 million clones, approximately 94% of them seen only once. Sequencing used naive CD8+ T cells sorted from blood. The receptors here all came from a man aged 18 to 29 in good health. Both conserved end residues are part of each CDR3. The D gene is left open where the match is weak. Clone size, where shown, is once, few, many, or a class for clones that have expanded.

V	D	size	J	DNA	CDR3
TRBV7-9	TRBD2	once	TRBJ2-1	TGTGCCAGCAGCCATGTAGCGGGAGAATGGAATGAGCAGTTCTTC	CASSHVAGEWNEQFF
TRBV27	TRBD2	.	TRBJ2-7	TGTGCCAGCAGGCCCTTCGCGGGAGAGTCCTACGAGCAGTACTTC	CASRPFAGESYEQYF
TRBV7-9	TRBD1	.	TRBJ1-2	TGTGCCAGCAGCCTAATGAGGGGGCTCGACTATGGCTACACCTTC	CASSLMRGLDYGYTF
TRBV30	.	.	TRBJ2-1	TGTGCCTGGAGTGTTTCGGGGAGGGGGCTCTACAATGAGCAGTTCTTC	CAWSVSGRGLYNEQFF
TRBV29-1	.	.	TRBJ2-7	TGCAGCGTTGGTGGAGCCTACGAGCAGTACTTC	CSVGGAYEQYF
TRBV6-5	.	.	TRBJ1-1	TGTGCCAGCAGGGGAGTGGGCGCTGAAGCTTTCTTT	CASRGVGAEAFF
TRBV1	.	.	TRBJ2-5	TGCACCAGCAGTGGGCACGCATTAAGTCAAGAGACCCAGTACTTC	CTSSGHALSQETQYF
TRBV2	.	.	TRBJ2-7	TGTGCCAGCAGTGTGTACGAGCAGTACTTC	CASSVYEQYF
TRBV5-4	.	.	TRBJ2-1	TGTGCCAGCAGCTTGGGGGGCACCAATGAGCAGTTCTTC	CASSLGGTNEQFF
TRBV4-2	TRBD1	.	TRBJ2-7	TGTGCCAGCAGCCAAGATCTGGGGACAGAAGAGAGTTACGAGCAGTACTTC	CASSQDLGTEESYEQYF
TRBV5-6	TRBD1	.	TRBJ1-3	TGTGCCAGCAGCTTGGCCTGGACAGGGAACCCTGGAAACACCATATATTTT	CASSLAWTGNPGNTIYF
TRBV4-3	TRBD1	.	TRBJ2-7	TGCGCCAGCAGCCAATATCCTCCGGGACAGTTCACTTTCTCCTACGAGCAGTACTTC	CASSQYPPGQFTFSYEQYF
TRBV7-9	TRBD1	once	TRBJ1-1	TGTGCCAGCAGCTCGGGACAGGAGAACACTGAAGCTTTCTTT	CASSSGQENTEAFF
TRBV4-3	.	.	TRBJ1-2	TGCGCCAGCAGCCAAGACCTATGGGGCAGTGTGAACTATGGCTACACCTTC	CASSQDLWGSVNYGYTF
TRBV6-5	.	once	TRBJ2-5	TGTGCCAGCAGTTATGTTCAGGAGGAAGAGACCCAGTACTTC	CASSYVQEEETQYF
TRBV6-5	.	.	TRBJ2-7	TGTGCCAGCAGTTACTCGCTAGCCGGGGGCTACGAGCAGTACTTC	CASSYSLAGGYEQYF
TRBV5-4	.	.	TRBJ1-6	TGTGCCAGCACCCCAACGAGCGGTTCACCCCTCCACTTT	CASTPTSGSPLHF
TRBV28	.	.	TRBJ2-7	TGTGCCAGCAGTTTATTAAGGGGAGTTAACTACGAGCAGTACTTC	CASSLLRGVNYEQYF
TRBV19	.	.	TRBJ2-3	TGTGCCAGTAGTATAGGGTCCGGAGCTGGGAGCGGGCACACAGATACGCAGTATTTT	CASSIGSGAGSGHTDTQYF
TRBV4-1	TRBD1	.	TRBJ2-7	TGCGCCAGCAGCCAGGCGGACAGGGGGGTATACGAGCAGTACTTC	CASSQADRGVYEQYF
TRBV6-5	.	.	TRBJ2-2	TGTGCCAGCTCTTCTCTTAAGTACGGTACCGGGGAGCCGTTTTTT	CASSSLKYGTGEPFF
TRBV29-1	.	.	TRBJ2-3	TGCAGCGTTGTCGTGGGAGTGCAAGATACGCAGTATTTT	CSVVVGVQDTQYF